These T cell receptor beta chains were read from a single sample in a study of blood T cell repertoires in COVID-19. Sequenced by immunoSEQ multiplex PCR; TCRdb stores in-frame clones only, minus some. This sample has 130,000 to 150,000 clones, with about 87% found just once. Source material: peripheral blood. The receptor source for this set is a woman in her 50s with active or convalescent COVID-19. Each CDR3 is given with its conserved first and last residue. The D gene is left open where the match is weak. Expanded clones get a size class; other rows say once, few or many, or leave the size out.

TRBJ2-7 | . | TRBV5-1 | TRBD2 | CASSLELAGVDEQYF | TGCGCCAGCAGCTTGGAACTAGCGGGAGTCGACGAGCAGTACTTC
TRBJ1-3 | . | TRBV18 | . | CASSGLDSVSGNTIYF | TGTGCCAGCTCAGGATTGGACAGTGTCTCTGGAAACACCATATATTTT
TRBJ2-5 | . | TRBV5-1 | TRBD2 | CASNTIRLAGGRTQYF | TGCGCCAGCAACACTATTAGACTAGCGGGAGGACGGACCCAGTACTTC
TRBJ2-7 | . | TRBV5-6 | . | CASSFPSGGGEQYF | TGTGCCAGCAGCTTCCCATCGGGTGGAGGAGAGCAGTACTTC
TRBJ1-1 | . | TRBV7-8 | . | CASSLSVNTEAFF | TGTGCCAGCAGCTTGTCTGTTAACACTGAAGCTTTCTTT
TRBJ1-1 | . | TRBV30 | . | CAWSEGGPVEAFF | TGTGCCTGGAGTGAAGGAGGACCGGTTGAAGCTTTCTTT
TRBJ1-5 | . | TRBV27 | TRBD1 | CASLPRGRLNQPQHF | TGTGCCAGCCTCCCCAGGGGGCGCTTGAATCAGCCCCAGCATTTT
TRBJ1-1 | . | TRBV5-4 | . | CASSFGGGTEAFF | TGTGCCAGCAGCTTCGGCGGGGGGACTGAAGCTTTCTTT
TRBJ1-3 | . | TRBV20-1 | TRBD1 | CSASIGTGSGNTIYF | TGCAGTGCTAGTATTGGGACAGGGTCTGGAAACACCATATATTTT
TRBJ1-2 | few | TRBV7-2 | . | CASTRERDYGYTF | TGTGCCAGCACCCGAGAGAGAGATTATGGCTACACCTTC
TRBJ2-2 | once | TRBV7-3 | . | CASSLYSFANTGELFF | TGTGCCAGCAGCTTATACAGTTTCGCGAACACCGGGGAGCTGTTTTTT
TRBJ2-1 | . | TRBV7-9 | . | CASSYPGQHNEQFF | TGTGCCAGCAGCTATCCCGGACAGCACAATGAGCAGTTCTTC
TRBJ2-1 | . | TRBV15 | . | CATSIGWNEQFF | TGTGCCACCAGCATCGGGTGGAATGAGCAGTTCTTC
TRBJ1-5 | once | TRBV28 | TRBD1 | CASSSGGDQPQHF | TGTGCCAGCAGCTCAGGGGGAGATCAGCCCCAGCATTTT
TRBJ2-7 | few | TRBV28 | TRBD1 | CASSLEAGTGREQYF | TGTGCCAGCAGTTTAGAAGCCGGGACAGGGAGGGAGCAGTACTTC
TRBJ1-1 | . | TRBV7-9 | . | CASSFSWGGAPEAFF | TGTGCCAGCAGCTTTAGCTGGGGGGGGGCACCGGAAGCTTTCTTT
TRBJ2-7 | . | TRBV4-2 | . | CASSPYLGGSYEQYF | TGTGCCAGCAGCCCCTACCTGGGGGGTTCTTACGAGCAGTACTTC
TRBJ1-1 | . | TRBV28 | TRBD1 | CASSLRQGVGTEAFF | TGTGCCAGCAGTTTAAGACAGGGGGTTGGCACTGAAGCTTTCTTT
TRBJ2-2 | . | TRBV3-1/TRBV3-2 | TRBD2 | CASSRGSGGDYTGELFF | TGTGCCAGCAGCCGGGGCAGCGGGGGGGACTACACCGGGGAGCTGTTTTTT
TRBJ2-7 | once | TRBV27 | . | CASSLATQGSYEQYF | TGTGCCAGCAGTTTGGCCACACAGGGTTCCTACGAGCAGTACTTC
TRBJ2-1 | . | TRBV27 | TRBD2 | CASSLSSSGGANEQFF | TGTGCCAGCAGTTTATCGAGTAGCGGGGGGGCGAATGAGCAGTTCTTC
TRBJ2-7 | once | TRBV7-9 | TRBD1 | CASSQGRRTGVYEQYF | TGTGCCAGCAGCCAAGGCAGGAGGACAGGGGTATACGAGCAGTACTTC
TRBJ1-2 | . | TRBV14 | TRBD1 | CASSPPGQGNYGYTF | TGTGCCAGCAGTCCGCCGGGACAGGGAAACTATGGCTACACCTTC
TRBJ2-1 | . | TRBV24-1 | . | CATSPNLINPQGQYNEQFF | TGTGCCACCAGCCCCAACTTAATCAACCCTCAAGGACAGTACAATGAGCAGTTCTTC
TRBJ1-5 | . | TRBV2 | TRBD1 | CASRAGTGLSNQPQHF | TGTGCCAGCAGGGCCGGGACAGGCCTTAGCAATCAGCCCCAGCATTTT
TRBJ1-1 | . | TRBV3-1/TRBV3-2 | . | CASSLSSAGTEAFF | TGTGCCAGCAGCCTCTCATCGGCAGGGACTGAAGCTTTCTTT
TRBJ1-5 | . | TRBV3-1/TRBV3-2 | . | CASSQAHRSNQPQHF | TGTGCCAGCAGCCAAGCTCACAGAAGTAATCAGCCCCAGCATTTT
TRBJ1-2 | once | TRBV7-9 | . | CASSYLTGSGYTF | TGTGCCAGCAGCTATTTAACAGGGTCGGGCTACACCTTC
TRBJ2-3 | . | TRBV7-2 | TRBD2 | CASSSGGNTDTQYF | TGTGCCAGCAGCTCGGGGGGGAACACAGATACGCAGTATTTT
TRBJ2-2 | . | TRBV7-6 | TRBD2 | CASSLEGASGRVPGELFF | TGTGCCAGCAGCTTAGAAGGGGCTAGCGGGAGAGTACCCGGGGAGCTGTTTTTT
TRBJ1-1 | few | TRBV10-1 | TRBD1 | CASSESSLGTGNTEAFF | TGCGCCAGCAGTGAGTCTTCCCTTGGGACAGGGAACACTGAAGCTTTCTTT
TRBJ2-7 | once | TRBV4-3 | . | CASSQALTYEQYF | TGCGCCAGCAGCCAAGCCCTTACCTACGAGCAGTACTTC
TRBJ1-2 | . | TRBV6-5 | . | CASSSEAGINYGYTF | TGTGCCAGCAGTTCTGAAGCAGGGATAAACTATGGCTACACCTTC
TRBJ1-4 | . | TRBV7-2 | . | CASSLGSAYPRFNEKLFF | TGTGCCAGCAGCTTAGGGAGTGCGTATCCGAGATTTAATGAAAAACTGTTTTTT
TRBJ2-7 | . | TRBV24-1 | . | CATSEGQTYYEQYF | TGTGCCACCAGTGAAGGACAAACCTACTACGAGCAGTACTTC
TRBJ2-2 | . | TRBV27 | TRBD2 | CASSQTSGRSPTGVRELFF | TGTGCCAGCAGCCAGACTAGCGGGAGATCTCCGACCGGGGTCCGGGAGCTGTTTTTT
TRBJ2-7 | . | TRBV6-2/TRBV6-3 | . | CASSYSVRGDYEQYF | TGTGCCAGCAGTTACTCGGTCAGGGGGGACTACGAGCAGTACTTC
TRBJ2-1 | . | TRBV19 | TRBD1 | CASSPQGATEAFF | TGTGCCAGTAGTCCGCAGGGGGCGACTGAGGCGTTCTTC
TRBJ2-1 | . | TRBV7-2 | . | CASTHWGKGGEQFF | TGTGCCAGCACCCACTGGGGAAAAGGGGGTGAGCAGTTCTTC
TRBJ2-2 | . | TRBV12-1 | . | CASSFGGGRGDTGELFF | TGTGCCAGCAGCTTTGGAGGCGGGAGGGGAGACACCGGGGAGCTGTTTTTT
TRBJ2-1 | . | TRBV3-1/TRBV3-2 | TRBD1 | CASSQRLGTGINEQFF | TGTGCCAGCAGCCAAAGATTAGGGACAGGGATCAATGAGCAGTTCTTC
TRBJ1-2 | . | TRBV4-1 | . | CASSQDLTVNNYGYTF | TGCGCCAGCAGCCAAGATTTAACAGTCAATAACTATGGCTACACCTTC
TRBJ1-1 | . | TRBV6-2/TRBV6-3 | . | CASSYTRTQTEAFF | TGTGCCAGCAGTTACACACGGACACAAACTGAAGCTTTCTTT
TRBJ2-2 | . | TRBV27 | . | CASSSGGVNTGELFF | TGTGCCAGCAGTAGCGGAGGGGTAAACACCGGGGAGCTGTTTTTT
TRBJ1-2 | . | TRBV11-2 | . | CASSWQLSRANYGYTF | TGTGCCAGCAGCTGGCAACTTAGCCGAGCTAACTATGGCTACACCTTC
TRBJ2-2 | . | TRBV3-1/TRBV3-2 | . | CASSPASGQSVGGEVTGELFF | TGTGCCAGCAGCCCGGCCTCGGGCCAGTCCGTCGGGGGAGAGGTCACCGGGGAGCTGTTTTTT
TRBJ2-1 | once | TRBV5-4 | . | CASNYRRSGSSYNEQFF | TGTGCCAGCAACTACAGACGCAGCGGTAGCTCCTACAATGAGCAGTTCTTC
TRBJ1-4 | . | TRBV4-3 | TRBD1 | CASSQGQGTNEKLFF | TGCGCCAGCAGCCAAGGACAGGGAACTAATGAAAAACTGTTTTTT
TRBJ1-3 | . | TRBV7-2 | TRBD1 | CASSSGTVSGNTIYF | TGTGCCAGCAGCTCGGGGACAGTCTCTGGAAACACCATATATTTT
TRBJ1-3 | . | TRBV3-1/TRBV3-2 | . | CASSQEQGRNTIYF | TGTGCCAGCAGCCAGGAACAGGGTCGAAACACCATATATTTT
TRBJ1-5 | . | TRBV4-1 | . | CASSQDDRSFPNQPQHF | TGCGCCAGCAGCCAAGATGATAGGAGCTTTCCAAACCAGCCCCAGCATTTT
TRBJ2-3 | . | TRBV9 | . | CASSRTRVPTDTQYF | TGTGCCAGCAGCCGAACTAGGGTACCTACAGATACGCAGTATTTT
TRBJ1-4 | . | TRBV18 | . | CASFQGRQEKLFF | TGTGCCAGCTTCCAGGGGCGGCAAGAAAAACTGTTTTTT
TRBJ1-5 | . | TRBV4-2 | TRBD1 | CASSQVTGDSNQPQHF | TGTGCCAGCAGCCAGGTGACAGGGGATAGCAATCAGCCCCAGCATTTT